Presented here are 14 T cell receptor beta chains from one specimen sequenced in a study of radiotherapy plus CTLA-4 blockade in lung cancer. TCRdb's table, derived via immunoSEQ multiplex PCR, lists solely in-frame clones and lacks some. This table has approximately 57,000 clones, 82% appearing once. The material sequenced was peripheral blood, taken from a patient treated with radiotherapy plus ipilimumab. Source of these receptors: a human donor with non-small cell lung cancer whose response to radiotherapy plus ipilimumab could not be evaluated.

The J gene is TRBJ1-5, the V gene TRBV19; the D is unclear. Trimming removed 11 bases at V and 9 bases at J, with 20 bases between. The CDR3 totals 13 residues. The germline V gene has CDR1 LNHDA and CDR2 SQIVND (reference sequence). CDR3 sequence reads: CAGGSAALGPQHF. The CDR3, as DNA: TGTGCCGGCGGCTCGGCGGCGCTGGGGCCCCAGCATTTT.

This chain links TRBV15 with TRBJ2-1; 11 positions agree with TRBD2. V shed 6 bases, J shed 10 bases, and the junction held 5 bases outside the gene matches. The germline CDR1 and CDR2 sequences are LNHNV and YYDKDF (reference sequence). The CDR3 spans 13 residues. CDR3 in DNA: TGTGCCACCAGGACTAGCGGGATCACGGAGCAGTTCTTC. This gives the protein CATRTSGITEQFF.

The chain employs TRBV18 and TRBJ1-4; maybe TRBD1 (5 bases). V was cut by 3 bases and J by 4 bases, with 9 bases left in between. Germline V gives CDR1 KGHSH, CDR2 LQKENI. There are 14 residues in the CDR3. The CDR3 bases are TGTGCCAGCTCACCGGGACTAATTAATGAAAAACTGTTTTTT. Its protein is CASSPGLINEKLFF.

In this sample, this clone turned up a few times. This chain connects TRBV5-1 to TRBJ1-2, with a weak D call TRBD1 (5 bases). This CDR3 has 15 amino acids. V was cut by 0 bases and J by 3 bases, with 12 bases left in between. Germline CDR1 reads SGHRS; CDR2 reads YFSETQ. The CDR3 sequence is CASSLEGILDYGYTF. The DNA for the CDR3 is TGCGCCAGCAGCTTGGAGGGGATATTGGACTATGGCTACACCTTC.

The chain couples TRBV5-1 to TRBJ2-3, with D uncertain. Between the trimmed V and J ends, which lost 7 bases and 0 bases, there was a span of 18 bases. The germline V gene encodes CDR1 SGHRS and CDR2 YFSETQ. This CDR3 has 16 residues. As DNA, the CDR3 is TGCGCCAGCGCTCCTCAAACTGCGGCTAGCACAGATACGCAGTATTTT. This translates into CASAPQTAASTDTQYF.

This clone was seen a few times. The J gene is TRBJ2-5, the V gene TRBV19; 8 nucleotides line up with TRBD1. Germline CDR1 is LNHDA and CDR2 is SQIVND (reference sequence). This CDR3 contains 16 residues. V lost 5 bases and J lost 1; bases outside the gene matches: 9. CDR3 protein: CASSLGTGTGQETQYF. The CDR3, as DNA: TGTGCCAGTAGTCTTGGGACCGGGACAGGCCAAGAGACCCAGTACTTC.

This chain links TRBV7-9 with TRBJ2-7, with 8 nucleotides matching TRBD2. The CDR3 has 15 residues. Germline values: CDR1 SEHNR, CDR2 FQNEAQ (reference sequence). The ends lost 7 bases at V and 4 bases at J; junction bases unmatched: 12. The CDR3 reads CASNHPPGRAYEQYF. The CDR3, as DNA: TGTGCCAGCAACCACCCGCCCGGGAGGGCATACGAGCAGTACTTC.

This sequence joins TRBV5-1 and TRBJ2-1; 7 bases align to TRBD2. Trimming cost V 4 bases and J 4 bases; bases outside gene matches: 14. This CDR3 is built from 17 residues. Germline loops: CDR1 SGHRS, CDR2 YFSETQ. This CDR3 reads CASSNYPSGRVYNEQFF. The CDR3 DNA sequence: TGCGCCAGCAGCAACTATCCTAGCGGCCGTGTTTACAATGAGCAGTTCTTC.

The chain joins TRBV2 to TRBJ2-2; TRBD2 matches at 14 bases. The V gene end was trimmed by 6 bases and the J gene end by 3 bases; junction bases not matched to a gene: 9. The germline CDR1 and CDR2 sequences are SNHLY and FYNNEI. The CDR3 loop spans 18 amino acids. The CDR3 bases are TGTGCCAGCAGCGGGACTAGCGGGGGCCTATCGTACACCGGGGAGCTGTTTTTT. Protein product: CASSGTSGGLSYTGELFF.

V usage is TRBV6-6 and J usage is TRBJ2-1; TRBD2 is a possible D gene (7 bases). The V end lost 6 bases, the J end lost 3 bases, and 15 bases lay between the germline ends. Germline CDR1 MNHNY, CDR2 SVGAGI (reference sequence). The CDR3 covers 15 residues. For the CDR3, the DNA is TGTGCCAGCAGATCTACGGGGGGCCTCTACAATGAGCAGTTCTTC. Translated, it gives CASRSTGGLYNEQFF.

The rearrangement links TRBV5-4 to TRBJ1-6; D perhaps matches TRBD1 (6 bases). The length of the CDR3 is 15 residues. V lost 0 bases, J lost 9 bases, and 13 bases lay in between. Looked up from germline, CDR1 is SGHNT and CDR2 is YYREEE (reference sequence). CDR3 DNA sequence: TGTGCCAGCAGCTTGGGTGAAGGGGGGGGTTCACCCCTCCACTTT. Protein product: CASSLGEGGGSPLHF.

The chain has TRBV11-2 and TRBJ2-5, with D possibly TRBD1 on 5 matching bases. CDR3 length: 14 residues. Germline V gene lookup returns CDR1 SGHAT and CDR2 FQNNGV. V was trimmed by 6 bases and J by 2 bases, leaving 13 bases between them. The DNA for the CDR3 is TGTGCCAGCAGGTCAAGACAGCGACAAGAGACCCAGTACTTC. Its protein is CASRSRQRQETQYF.

V gene TRBV19 combines with J gene TRBJ2-7, with 14 bases identical to TRBD2. The CDR3 consists of 15 residues. With V trimmed by 5 bases and J by 3 bases, 3 bases remained unmatched. Germline assignment: CDR1 LNHDA and CDR2 SQIVND (reference sequence). The CDR3: CASSVGLAGVYEQYF. CDR3 nucleotide sequence: TGTGCCAGTAGTGTGGGACTAGCGGGAGTCTACGAGCAGTACTTC.

The rearrangement joins TRBV9 to TRBJ1-4; possibly TRBD1 for D (6 bases). CDR3 length: 15 amino acids. Germline assignment: CDR1 SGDLS and CDR2 YYNGEE. V was shortened by 2 bases and J by 6 bases, with 14 bases between the two germline ends. CDR3 amino acids: CASSVSVGAYEKLFF. CDR3 DNA: TGTGCCAGCAGCGTCTCTGTGGGGGCTTATGAAAAACTGTTTTTT.